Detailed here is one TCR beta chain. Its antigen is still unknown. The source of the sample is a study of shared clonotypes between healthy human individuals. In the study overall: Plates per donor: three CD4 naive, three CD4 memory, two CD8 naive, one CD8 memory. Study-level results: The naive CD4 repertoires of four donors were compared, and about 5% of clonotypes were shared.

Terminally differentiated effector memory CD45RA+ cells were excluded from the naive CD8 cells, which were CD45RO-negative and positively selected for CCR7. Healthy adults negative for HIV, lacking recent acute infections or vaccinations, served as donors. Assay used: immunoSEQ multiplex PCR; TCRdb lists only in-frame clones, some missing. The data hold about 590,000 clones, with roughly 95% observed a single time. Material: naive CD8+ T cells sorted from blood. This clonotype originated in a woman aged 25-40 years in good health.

The CDR3 region has the DNA TGCGCCAGCAGCCAAGATGGGACTAGCGACTACGAGCAGTACTTC. Its protein is CASSQDGTSDYEQYF. This rearrangement joins TRBV4-1 to TRBJ2-7; TRBD2 matches at 10 bases. CDR1 and CDR2 (germline): MGHRA, YSYEKL. V gave up 0 bases and J gave up 3 bases; unmatched junction bases: 2. The CDR3 length is 15 residues.